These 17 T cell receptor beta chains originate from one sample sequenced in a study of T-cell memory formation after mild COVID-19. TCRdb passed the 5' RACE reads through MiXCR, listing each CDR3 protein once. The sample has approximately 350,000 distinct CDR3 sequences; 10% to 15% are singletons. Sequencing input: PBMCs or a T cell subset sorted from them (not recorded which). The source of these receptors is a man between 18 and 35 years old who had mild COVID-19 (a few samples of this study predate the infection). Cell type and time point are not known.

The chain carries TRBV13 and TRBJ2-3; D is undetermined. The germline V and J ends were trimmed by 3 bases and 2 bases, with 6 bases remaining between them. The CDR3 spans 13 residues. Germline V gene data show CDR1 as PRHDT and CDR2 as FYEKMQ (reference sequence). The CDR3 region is CASSFRVTDTQYF. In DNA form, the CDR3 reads TGTGCCAGCAGCTTCCGAGTCACAGATACGCAGTATTTT.

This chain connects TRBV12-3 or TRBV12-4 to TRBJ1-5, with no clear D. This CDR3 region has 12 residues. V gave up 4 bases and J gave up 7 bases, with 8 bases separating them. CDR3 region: CASSSAYQPQHF. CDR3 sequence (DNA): TGTGCCAGCAGTTCGGCATACCAGCCCCAGCATTTT.

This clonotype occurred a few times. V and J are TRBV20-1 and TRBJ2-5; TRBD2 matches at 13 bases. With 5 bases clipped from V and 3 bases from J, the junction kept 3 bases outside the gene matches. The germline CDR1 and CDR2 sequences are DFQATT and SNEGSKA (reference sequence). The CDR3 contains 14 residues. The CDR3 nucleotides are TGCAGTGCTGGACTAGCGGGGGTAGAAGAGACCCAGTACTTC. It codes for CSAGLAGVEETQYF.

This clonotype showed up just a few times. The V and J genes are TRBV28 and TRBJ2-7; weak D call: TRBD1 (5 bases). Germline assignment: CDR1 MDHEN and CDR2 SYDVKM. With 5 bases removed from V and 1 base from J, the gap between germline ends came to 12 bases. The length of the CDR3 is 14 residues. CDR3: CASSPYQGSYEQYV. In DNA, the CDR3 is TGTGCCAGCAGTCCCTACCAGGGATCCTACGAGCAGTACGTC.

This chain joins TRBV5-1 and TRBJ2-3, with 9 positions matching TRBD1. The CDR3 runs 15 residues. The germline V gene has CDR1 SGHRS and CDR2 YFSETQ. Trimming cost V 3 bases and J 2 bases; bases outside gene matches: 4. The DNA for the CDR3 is TGCGCCAGCAGCTCATACAGGGGGCTCACAGATACGCAGTATTTT. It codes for CASSSYRGLTDTQYF.

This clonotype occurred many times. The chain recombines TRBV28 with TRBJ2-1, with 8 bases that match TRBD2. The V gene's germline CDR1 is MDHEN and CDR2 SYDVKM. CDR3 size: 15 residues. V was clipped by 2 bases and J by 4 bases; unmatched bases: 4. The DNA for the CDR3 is TGTGCCAGCAGTTTAGGGTCTAGCGGGTACAATGAGCAGTTCTTC. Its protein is CASSLGSSGYNEQFF.

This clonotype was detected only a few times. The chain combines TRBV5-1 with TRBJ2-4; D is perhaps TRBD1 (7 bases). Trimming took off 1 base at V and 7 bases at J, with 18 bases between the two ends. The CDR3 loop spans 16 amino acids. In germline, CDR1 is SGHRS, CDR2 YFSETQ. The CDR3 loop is CASSLYHRGGGNIQYF. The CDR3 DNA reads TGCGCCAGCAGCTTGTACCACAGGGGTGGAGGGAACATTCAGTACTTC.

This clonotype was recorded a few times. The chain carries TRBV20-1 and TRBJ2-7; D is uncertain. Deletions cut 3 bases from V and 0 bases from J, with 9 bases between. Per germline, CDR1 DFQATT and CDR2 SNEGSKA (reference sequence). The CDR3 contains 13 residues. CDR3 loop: CSARGHPSYEQYV. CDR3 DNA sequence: TGCAGTGCTAGGGGTCACCCCTCCTACGAGCAGTACGTC.

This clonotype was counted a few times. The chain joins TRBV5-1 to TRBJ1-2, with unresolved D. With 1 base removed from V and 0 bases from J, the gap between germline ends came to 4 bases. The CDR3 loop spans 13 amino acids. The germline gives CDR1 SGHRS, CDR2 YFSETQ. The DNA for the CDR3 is TGCGCCAGCAGCTTGACCTCTAACTATGGCTACACCTTC. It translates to CASSLTSNYGYTF.

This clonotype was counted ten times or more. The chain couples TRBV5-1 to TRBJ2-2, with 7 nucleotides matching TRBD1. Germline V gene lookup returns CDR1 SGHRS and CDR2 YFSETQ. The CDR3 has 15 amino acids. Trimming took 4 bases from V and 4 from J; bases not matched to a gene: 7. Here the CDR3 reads CASSTSTGSTGELFF. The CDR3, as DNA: TGCGCCAGCAGCACCTCGACAGGGAGCACCGGGGAGCTGTTTTTT.

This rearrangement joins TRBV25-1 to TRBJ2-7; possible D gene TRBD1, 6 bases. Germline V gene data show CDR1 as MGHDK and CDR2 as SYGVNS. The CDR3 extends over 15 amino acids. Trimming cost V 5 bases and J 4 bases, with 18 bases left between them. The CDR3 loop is CASSPQWGHGYEQYF. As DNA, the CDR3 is TGTGCCAGCAGTCCTCAGTGGGGACATGGGTACGAGCAGTACTTC.

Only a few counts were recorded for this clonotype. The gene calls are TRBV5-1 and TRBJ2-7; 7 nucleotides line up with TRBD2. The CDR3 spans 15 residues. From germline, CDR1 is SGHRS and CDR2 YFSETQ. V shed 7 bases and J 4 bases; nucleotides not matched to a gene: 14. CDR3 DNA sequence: TGCGCCAGCGTCCGACTAGCCCCACGGTTATACGAGCAGTACGTC. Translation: CASVRLAPRLYEQYV.

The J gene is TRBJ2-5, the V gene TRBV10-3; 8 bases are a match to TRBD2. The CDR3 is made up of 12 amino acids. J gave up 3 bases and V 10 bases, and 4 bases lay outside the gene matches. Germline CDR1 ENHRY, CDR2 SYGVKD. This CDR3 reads CASGLAEETQYF. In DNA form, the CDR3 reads TGTGCCAGCGGACTAGCCGAAGAGACCCAGTACTTC.

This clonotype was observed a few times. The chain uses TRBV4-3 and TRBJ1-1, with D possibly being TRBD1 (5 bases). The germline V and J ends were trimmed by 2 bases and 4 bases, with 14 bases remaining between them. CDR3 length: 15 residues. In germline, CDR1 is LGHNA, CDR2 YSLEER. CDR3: CASSQQWGGTTEAFF. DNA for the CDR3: TGCGCCAGCAGCCAACAATGGGGGGGTACCACTGAAGCTTTCTTT.

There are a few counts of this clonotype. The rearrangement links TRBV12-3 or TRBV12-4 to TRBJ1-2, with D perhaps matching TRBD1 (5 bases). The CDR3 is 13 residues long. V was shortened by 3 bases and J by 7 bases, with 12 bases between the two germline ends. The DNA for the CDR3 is TGTGCCAGCAGTTTGCGGGGACCCGGTGGCTACACCTTC. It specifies CASSLRGPGGYTF.

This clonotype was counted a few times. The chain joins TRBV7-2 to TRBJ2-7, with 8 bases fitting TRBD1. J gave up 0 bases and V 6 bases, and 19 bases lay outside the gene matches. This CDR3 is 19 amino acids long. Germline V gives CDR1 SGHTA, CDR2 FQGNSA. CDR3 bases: TGTGCCAGCAGAAGTCCTGGGACAGGACTCTTTTTGAGCTCCTACGAGCAGTACGTC. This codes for CASRSPGTGLFLSSYEQYV.

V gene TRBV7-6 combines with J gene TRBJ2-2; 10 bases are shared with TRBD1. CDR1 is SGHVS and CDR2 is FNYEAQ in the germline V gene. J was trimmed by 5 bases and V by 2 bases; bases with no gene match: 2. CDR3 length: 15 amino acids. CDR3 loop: CASSLRQGATGELFF. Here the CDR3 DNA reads TGTGCCAGCAGCTTAAGACAGGGGGCGACCGGGGAGCTGTTTTTT. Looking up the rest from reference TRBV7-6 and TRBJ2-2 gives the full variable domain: GAGVSQSPRYKVTKRGQDVALRCDPISGHVSLYWYRQALGQGPEFLTYFNYEAQQDKSGLPNDRFSAERPEGSISTLTIQRTEQRDSAMYRCASSLRQGATGELFFGEGSRLTVL.